Listed here are 24 T cell receptor beta chains from one sample, sequenced in a study of blood T cell repertoires in COVID-19. The repertoire was sequenced with immunoSEQ multiplex PCR; TCRdb's copy has only in-frame clones and lacks some. The profile covers about 190,000 clones, with roughly 80% appearing a single time and 4.5% to 6.5% taken by the ten largest. The sequenced sample was peripheral blood. These receptors were obtained from a woman aged 25-40 years with acute or convalescent COVID-19.

The chain carries TRBV5-1 and TRBJ1-2; 8 bases match TRBD1. The germline CDR1 and CDR2 sequences are SGHRS and YFSETQ. This CDR3 contains 17 residues. Trimming removed 4 bases from V and 4 bases from J; junction bases left unmatched: 15. The CDR3 DNA reads TGCGCCAGCAGCACAACTCCCCTCACAGGGGGGTCCTATGGCTACACCTTC. It specifies CASSTTPLTGGSYGYTF.

In its sample, this clone was seen once. The V gene is TRBV6-5, the J gene TRBJ1-2; possibly TRBD1 for D (6 bases). This CDR3 has 15 residues. V was shortened by 4 bases and J by 8 bases, with 20 bases between the two germline ends. Germline V gene data show CDR1 as MNHEY and CDR2 as SVGAGI. The CDR3 is CASSSRRVNREGYTF. The CDR3 coding sequence is TGTGCCAGCAGTTCACGCCGGGTCAACAGGGAGGGCTACACCTTC.

This clone showed up just once. The chain couples TRBV6-5 to TRBJ2-3; 8 bases line up with TRBD2. V shed 0 bases and J 0 bases; nucleotides not matched to a gene: 2. This CDR3 region has 16 residues. Germline V CDR1 and CDR2: MNHEY, SVGAGI. The CDR3 is CASSYSLAGSTDTQYF. The CDR3 DNA reads TGTGCCAGCAGTTACTCTTTAGCGGGGAGCACAGATACGCAGTATTTT.

The chain carries TRBV27 and TRBJ2-3; D possibly corresponds to TRBD2 (6 bases). This CDR3 spans 15 amino acids. Germline V gene lookup returns CDR1 MNHEY and CDR2 SMNVEV (reference sequence). V lost 6 bases and J 0 bases, leaving 13 bases between the germline ends. The CDR3: CASSTWGGSTDTQYF. The DNA for the CDR3 is TGTGCCAGCAGCACCTGGGGAGGAAGCACAGATACGCAGTATTTT.

The chain joins TRBV6-2 or TRBV6-3 to TRBJ1-6, with a tentative D call TRBD1 (6 bases). Germline V CDR1 and CDR2: MNHEY, SVGEGT. The V and J ends lost 6 bases and 1 base respectively, with 16 bases between them. This CDR3 spans 17 amino acids. CDR3 sequence: CASSPWGRRSYNSPLHF. CDR3 sequence (DNA): TGTGCCAGCAGCCCTTGGGGGCGGAGGTCCTATAATTCACCCCTCCACTTT.

This sequence joins TRBV27 and TRBJ1-5; 8 nucleotides match TRBD1. The junction had 13 bases not matched to a gene; V was cut back by 6 bases and J by 6 bases. Germline V lookup: CDR1 MNHEY, CDR2 SMNVEV (reference sequence). The CDR3 contains 16 residues. The CDR3 bases are TGTGCCAGCAGCGACCAAATCAGGGGGCTTAGTCAGCCCCAGCATTTT. Translating gives CASSDQIRGLSQPQHF.

The chain carries TRBV11-2 and TRBJ2-5, with 8 bases that match TRBD1. The germline V gene encodes CDR1 SGHAT and CDR2 FQNNGV. The length of the CDR3 is 15 residues. V lost 3 bases, J lost 4 bases, and 7 bases stayed unmatched. The CDR3 reads CASSFGTGHGETQYF. CDR3 nucleotides: TGTGCCAGCAGCTTCGGGACAGGTCACGGAGAGACCCAGTACTTC.

This clone has just one count. The rearrangement links TRBV4-1 to TRBJ2-1; 10 bases match TRBD2. This CDR3 has 15 residues. Germline V gene data show CDR1 as MGHRA and CDR2 as YSYEKL. J gave up 8 bases and V 4 bases, and 8 bases lay outside the gene matches. DNA for the CDR3: TGCGCCAGCAGCCCTCGGGGTAGCGGGAGGTATGAGCAGTTCTTC. Its protein product is CASSPRGSGRYEQFF.

This clone was observed a few times. This rearrangement joins TRBV19 to TRBJ2-7; D is perhaps TRBD1 (5 bases). CDR1 LNHDA and CDR2 SQIVND come from the germline V gene (reference sequence). CDR3 length equals 14 residues. Deletions cut 3 bases from V and 2 bases from J, with 11 bases between. In DNA, the CDR3 is TGTGCCAGTAGTATCGGGCCAGGGCCCTACGAGCAGTACTTC. Its protein is CASSIGPGPYEQYF.

The chain is built from TRBV28 and TRBJ1-1, with a possible D match to TRBD1 (6 bases). V lost 5 bases to trimming and J lost 3 bases, with 13 bases between them. This CDR3 region has 14 residues. Looked up from germline, CDR1 is MDHEN and CDR2 is SYDVKM. The CDR3 protein is CASSPLRGHTEAFF. Written as DNA, the CDR3 is TGTGCCAGCAGTCCCCTCAGGGGACACACTGAAGCTTTCTTT.

The chain combines TRBV7-3 with TRBJ1-1; a possible D gene is TRBD1 (5 bases). Trimming shortened V by 4 bases and J by 11 bases, and 14 bases separated the two germline ends. CDR1 SGHTA and CDR2 FQGTGA come from the germline V gene. This CDR3 contains 12 residues. CDR3 residues: CASSSGPSRAFF. The CDR3 nucleotides are TGTGCCAGCAGCTCAGGGCCCTCAAGGGCTTTCTTT. Variable domain in full (rest from reference TRBV7-3 and TRBJ1-1): GAGVSQTPSNKVTEKGKYVELRCDPISGHTALYWYRQSLGQGPEFLIYFQGTGAADDSGLPNDRFFAVRPEGSVSTLKIQRTERGDSAVYLCASSSGPSRAFFGQGTRLTVV.

The chain couples TRBV7-6 to TRBJ1-3; D may be TRBD1 (5 bases). V dropped 3 bases and J dropped 0 bases, with 24 bases sitting between them. The germline V gene has CDR1 SGHVS and CDR2 FNYEAQ. There are 20 residues in the CDR3. This CDR3 reads CASSFWDGGLGGSSGNTIYF. DNA for the CDR3: TGTGCCAGCAGCTTTTGGGACGGCGGCCTTGGGGGGTCCTCTGGAAACACCATATATTTT.

The rearrangement uses TRBV19 and TRBJ2-1; the match to TRBD2 covers 9 bases. Unmatched junction bases numbered 4, after V lost 0 bases and J lost 4 bases. CDR1 is LNHDA and CDR2 is SQIVND in the germline V gene (reference sequence). The CDR3 loop spans 16 amino acids. CDR3 nucleotides: TGTGCCAGTAGTATAGATCGGAGCGGGAGGTACAATGAGCAGTTCTTC. Amino acids: CASSIDRSGRYNEQFF.

The chain uses TRBV28 and TRBJ2-7, with D possibly TRBD1 on 5 matching bases. This CDR3 has 14 amino acids. Germline CDR1 is MDHEN and CDR2 is SYDVKM. Trimming shortened V by 5 bases and J by 0 bases, and 11 bases separated the two germline ends. The CDR3 coding sequence is TGTGCCAGCAGTCGTACTACAGGCTCCTACGAGCAGTACTTC. Amino acid sequence: CASSRTTGSYEQYF.

The CDR3 bases are TGTGCCAGCAGCGCCATTGGACAGGACCTTCAAGAGACCCAGTACTTC. Protein product: CASSAIGQDLQETQYF. The chain combines TRBV7-2 with TRBJ2-5, with 7 bases lining up with TRBD1. The V gene's germline CDR1 is SGHTA and CDR2 FQGNSA. There are 16 residues in the CDR3. The J segment lost 2 bases and the V segment lost 5 bases, leaving 11 bases of the junction unmatched.

This chain uses TRBV28 with TRBJ1-2, with TRBD1 matching over 9 bases. This CDR3 has 15 amino acids. Per the germline V gene, CDR1 is MDHEN and CDR2 is SYDVKM. With V trimmed by 7 bases and J by 1 base, 7 bases remained unmatched. The chain's CDR3 is CASKGQGWLNYGYTF. The DNA of the CDR3 is TGTGCCAGCAAGGGACAGGGATGGCTTAACTATGGCTACACCTTC.

The chain couples TRBV15 to TRBJ1-3; 8 positions agree with TRBD1. Germline CDR1 and CDR2: LNHNV and YYDKDF (reference sequence). The CDR3 sequence is 14 residues long. The V gene end was trimmed by 5 bases and the J gene end by 4 bases; junction bases not matched to a gene: 4. CDR3 residues: CATSGWDRGNTIYF. CDR3 coding DNA: TGTGCCACCAGCGGATGGGACAGGGGAAACACCATATATTTT.

The chain carries TRBV6-5 and TRBJ2-1, with D possibly TRBD2 on 6 matching bases. V was clipped by 0 bases and J by 5 bases, with 14 bases between them. Germline-derived CDR1 and CDR2 are MNHEY and SVGAGI. CDR3 length: 16 amino acids. CDR3 bases: TGTGCCAGCAGTTACTCTGGCGGGACGAGGAACAATGAGCAGTTCTTC. Encoded protein: CASSYSGGTRNNEQFF.

This chain uses TRBV7-8 with TRBJ1-6; 7 bases map to TRBD1. Trimming at V came to 6 bases and at J to 9 bases, leaving 8 bases not matched to a gene. The length of the CDR3 is 14 residues. The germline gives CDR1 SGHVS, CDR2 FQNEAQ. The CDR3 DNA reads TGTGCCAGCAGGTCCGGGACAGCACCTTCACCCCTCCACTTT. This codes for CASRSGTAPSPLHF.

The chain has TRBV9 and TRBJ2-1, with 7 bases identical to TRBD2. The CDR3 is 15 residues long. J lost 3 bases, V lost 0 bases, and 3 bases had no gene match. Germline V CDR1 and CDR2: SGDLS, YYNGEE. CDR3 nucleotides: TGTGCCAGCAGCGTAGGGCTAGCGGTCTACAATGAGCAGTTCTTC. Its translation: CASSVGLAVYNEQFF.

The chain links TRBV7-8 to TRBJ2-1; possibly TRBD2 for D (5 bases). V gave up 1 base and J gave up 10 bases, with 11 bases separating them. Germline values: CDR1 SGHVS, CDR2 FQNEAQ. The CDR3 spans 13 residues. The CDR3 here is CASSLVMEAEQFF. In nucleotides, the CDR3 is TGTGCCAGCAGCTTAGTAATGGAGGCGGAGCAGTTCTTC.

The rearrangement uses TRBV4-2 and TRBJ1-6, with no clear D. Germline V lookup: CDR1 LGHNA, CDR2 YNFKEQ. V was shortened by 1 base and J by 10 bases, with 17 bases between the two germline ends. CDR3 length: 16 amino acids. CDR3 sequence: CASSQVAATFISPLHF. As DNA, the CDR3 is TGTGCCAGCAGCCAAGTGGCGGCAACTTTTATCTCACCCCTCCACTTT.

This clone was found a few times. This chain links TRBV2 with TRBJ1-1, with D possibly TRBD1 on 5 matching bases. Germline CDR1 SNHLY, CDR2 FYNNEI. This CDR3 comprises 15 residues. Deletions cut 4 bases from V and 4 bases from J, with 16 bases between. The CDR3 protein is CASSGLGLVATEAFF. For the CDR3, the DNA is TGTGCCAGCAGTGGGTTGGGGCTAGTGGCCACTGAAGCTTTCTTT.

The count of this clone is one. The chain uses TRBV6-6 and TRBJ1-3, with a possible D match to TRBD1 (5 bases). V was pared by 8 bases and J by 0 bases, with 8 bases between. Germline V gene data show CDR1 as MNHNY and CDR2 as SVGAGI (reference sequence). The CDR3 sequence is 13 residues long. The CDR3 region is CASQGLSGNTIYF. Written as DNA, the CDR3 is TGTGCCAGCCAGGGCCTCTCTGGAAACACCATATATTTT.